Given below is one T cell receptor (beta chain) in context. Germline CDR1 reads SGHDT; CDR2 reads YYEEEE. V dropped 5 bases and J dropped 4; count of bases not matched to a gene: 7. The CDR3 contains 14 residues. This record belongs to a study of blood T cell repertoires in COVID-19. Study overall: The study drew acute and convalescent COVID-19 samples from the United States, Italy and Spain.

Profiling relied on immunoSEQ multiplex PCR, and the TCRdb table lists in-frame clones only, not all of them. The table lists 250,000 to 400,000 clones, under 90% of them singletons. This study enrolled people aged roughly 18 to 89 from roughly 22 US geographic areas. Categorization into cohorts depended on clinical history that participants reported. This chain connects TRBV5-6 to TRBJ1-2; 8 nucleotides line up with TRBD1. This clonotype originated in a man aged 60 to 69 who had recovered from COVID-19. The sample taken for sequencing was PBMCs or T cells enriched from blood (not recorded which). CDR3 coding DNA: TGTGCCAGCAGTTTCAGGGGGCTCGCCTATGGCTACACCTTC. It specifies CASSFRGLAYGYTF.